This T cell receptor (beta chain) was sequenced during a study of CD8 T cells in ankylosing spondylitis. Findings of the study overall: Within ankylosing spondylitis blood, a TCR beta motif made up of eight highly homologous variants appeared to be characteristic. The authors reported significant enrichment of disease-linked clones in matched ankylosing spondylitis synovial fluid.

Preparation of TCR beta libraries was done by quantitative 5'-RACE with molecular barcodes. TCRdb independently ran MiXCR on the 5' RACE reads; one entry per CDR3 protein. This table has about 700,000 distinct CDR3 sequences, roughly 19% appearing once. Germline V gene data show CDR1 as DFQATT and CDR2 as SNEGSKA (reference sequence). V was shortened by 5 bases and J by 5 bases, with 21 bases between the two germline ends. The CDR3 runs 15 residues. The sample holds a few counts of this clonotype. What it binds is unknown. The sample consisted of blood, either unsorted or a sorted T cell fraction (not recorded which). This chain connects TRBV20-1 to TRBJ2-5; D possibly matches TRBD1 or TRBD2 (6 bases each). The TCR sequence derives from a male donor with ankylosing spondylitis. The CDR3 reads CSAQNPGGRSETQYF. DNA for the CDR3: TGCAGTGCTCAAAACCCCGGGGGCAGGAGTGAGACCCAGTACTTC.